These T cell receptor beta chains were read from a single sample in a study of identical twins. A single record per CDR3 protein comes from TCRdb applying MiXCR to the 5' RACE reads. The sample includes about 460,000 distinct CDR3 sequences, about 14% of them seen just once. These records were also assigned to another study, of yellow fever vaccine responses in identical twins.

Sequencing input: CD4+ T cells sorted from blood. The receptors were sampled from a woman aged 18-29 years in good health. Each CDR3 is given with its conserved first and last residue. The order of the fields is V gene, clone size, D gene, J gene, CDR3 protein, CDR3 DNA. D genes are given only for firm matches. Clone size is given for some rows only: seen once, a few or many times, or a class if the clone is expanded.

v_call: TRBV5-6
clone_size: few
d_call: TRBD2
j_call: TRBJ2-2
cdr3_aa: CASRFGTSGITGELFF
cdr3_nt: TGTGCCAGCAGATTCGGGACTAGCGGGATCACCGGGGAGCTGTTTTTT

v_call: TRBV15
clone_size: few
d_call: TRBD1
j_call: TRBJ1-6
cdr3_aa: CATSRAGQGDNSPLHF
cdr3_nt: TGTGCCACCAGCAGAGCCGGACAGGGGGATAATTCACCCCTCCACTTT

v_call: TRBV11-2
clone_size: few
d_call: -
j_call: TRBJ2-7
cdr3_aa: CASSLEGGRSYEQYF
cdr3_nt: TGTGCCAGCAGCTTAGAGGGGGGCCGCTCCTACGAGCAGTACTTC

v_call: TRBV20-1
clone_size: -
d_call: -
j_call: TRBJ2-2
cdr3_aa: CSAQQANTGELFF
cdr3_nt: TGCAGTGCTCAACAGGCGAACACCGGGGAGCTGTTTTTT

v_call: TRBV4-1
clone_size: -
d_call: -
j_call: TRBJ2-2
cdr3_aa: CASSQDSDSGGGELFF
cdr3_nt: TGCGCCAGCAGCCAAGATTCGGACTCTGGGGGGGGGGAGCTGTTTTTT

v_call: TRBV7-8
clone_size: -
d_call: -
j_call: TRBJ1-1
cdr3_aa: CASSPTGIEAFF
cdr3_nt: TGTGCCAGCAGCCCCACAGGGATTGAAGCTTTCTTT

v_call: TRBV7-9
clone_size: -
d_call: -
j_call: TRBJ2-7
cdr3_aa: CASSPTGSHYEQYF
cdr3_nt: TGTGCCAGCAGCCCTACAGGCTCTCACTACGAGCAGTACTTC

v_call: TRBV7-2
clone_size: -
d_call: -
j_call: TRBJ2-1
cdr3_aa: CASSSGLIGNEQFF
cdr3_nt: TGTGCCAGCAGCTCGGGACTTATCGGCAATGAGCAGTTCTTC

v_call: TRBV7-2
clone_size: many
d_call: -
j_call: TRBJ2-7
cdr3_aa: CASSLTVYEQYF
cdr3_nt: TGTGCCAGCAGCTTGACAGTCTACGAGCAGTACTTC

v_call: TRBV6-5
clone_size: -
d_call: TRBD2
j_call: TRBJ2-3
cdr3_aa: CASSYGGGTDTQYF
cdr3_nt: TGTGCCAGCAGTTACGGGGGAGGGACAGATACGCAGTATTTT

v_call: TRBV12-3/TRBV12-4
clone_size: many
d_call: TRBD2
j_call: TRBJ2-1
cdr3_aa: CASSWGLAGVNEQFF
cdr3_nt: TGTGCCAGCAGCTGGGGACTAGCGGGCGTCAATGAGCAGTTCTTC

v_call: TRBV12-3/TRBV12-4
clone_size: few
d_call: -
j_call: TRBJ2-7
cdr3_aa: CASSPDLYEQYF
cdr3_nt: TGTGCCAGCAGCCCGGACCTCTACGAGCAGTACTTC

v_call: TRBV29-1
clone_size: few
d_call: -
j_call: TRBJ1-1
cdr3_aa: CSAREGRGSSTEAFF
cdr3_nt: TGCAGCGCCCGAGAGGGCAGGGGAAGTTCTACTGAAGCTTTCTTT

v_call: TRBV4-3
clone_size: -
d_call: TRBD1
j_call: TRBJ2-7
cdr3_aa: CASSNQGGPSYEQYF
cdr3_nt: TGCGCCAGCAGTAACCAAGGGGGCCCCTCCTACGAGCAGTACTTC

v_call: TRBV5-6
clone_size: many
d_call: -
j_call: TRBJ2-7
cdr3_aa: CASSLTPTYEQYF
cdr3_nt: TGTGCCAGCAGCTTGACACCTACCTACGAGCAGTACTTC

v_call: TRBV12-3/TRBV12-4
clone_size: few
d_call: TRBD1
j_call: TRBJ1-1
cdr3_aa: CASSATGRNTEAFF
cdr3_nt: TGTGCCAGCAGCGCGACAGGGAGAAACACTGAAGCTTTCTTT

v_call: TRBV7-2
clone_size: -
d_call: TRBD2
j_call: TRBJ2-1
cdr3_aa: CASSPRVAGENEQFF
cdr3_nt: TGTGCCAGCAGCCCCCGGGTAGCGGGAGAGAATGAGCAGTTCTTC

v_call: TRBV12-3/TRBV12-4
clone_size: few
d_call: -
j_call: TRBJ2-2
cdr3_aa: CASSPLGGGTGELFF
cdr3_nt: TGTGCCAGCAGTCCCTTGGGGGGTGGCACCGGGGAGCTGTTTTTT

v_call: TRBV29-1
clone_size: many
d_call: TRBD2
j_call: TRBJ2-1
cdr3_aa: CSVAIAGGANEQFF
cdr3_nt: TGCAGCGTGGCTATAGCGGGAGGAGCCAATGAGCAGTTCTTC